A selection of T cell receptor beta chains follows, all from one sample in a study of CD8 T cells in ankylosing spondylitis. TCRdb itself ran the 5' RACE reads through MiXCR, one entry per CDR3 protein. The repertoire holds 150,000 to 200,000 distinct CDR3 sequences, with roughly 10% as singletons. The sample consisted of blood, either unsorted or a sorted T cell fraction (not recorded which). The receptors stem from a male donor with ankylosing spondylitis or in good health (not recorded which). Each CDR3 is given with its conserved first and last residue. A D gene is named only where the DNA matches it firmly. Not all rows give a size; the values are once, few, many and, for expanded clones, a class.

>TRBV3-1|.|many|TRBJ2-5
CATRGAGEETQYF
TGTGCCACCCGGGGGGCGGGAGAAGAGACCCAGTACTTC
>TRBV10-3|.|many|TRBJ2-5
CATGPQETQYF
TGTGCCACCGGGCCTCAAGAGACCCAGTACTTC
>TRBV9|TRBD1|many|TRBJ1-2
CASSIGTGGGGYTF
TGTGCCAGCAGCATAGGGACAGGTGGTGGTGGCTACACCTTC
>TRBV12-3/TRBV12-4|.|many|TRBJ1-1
CASSLERDTEAFF
TGTGCCAGCAGTTTAGAGAGGGACACTGAAGCTTTCTTT
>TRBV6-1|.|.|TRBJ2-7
CASSRALQDEQYF
TGTGCCAGCAGCAGAGCCCTGCAAGACGAGCAGTACTTC
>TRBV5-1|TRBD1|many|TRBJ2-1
CASSSPGQGRNEQFF
TGCGCCAGCAGCTCACCGGGACAGGGGAGGAATGAGCAGTTCTTC
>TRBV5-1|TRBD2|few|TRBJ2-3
CASSSTGLAPDTQYF
TGCGCCAGCAGCTCGACGGGACTAGCACCCGATACGCAGTATTTT
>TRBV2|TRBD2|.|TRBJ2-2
CASRPTSGGPTGELFF
TGTGCCAGCAGACCTACTAGCGGGGGCCCCACCGGGGAGCTGTTTTTT
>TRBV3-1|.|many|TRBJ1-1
CASSQVAGGGSAFF
TGTGCCAGCAGCCAAGTGGCGGGAGGAGGGTCGGCTTTCTTT
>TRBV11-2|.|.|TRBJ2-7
CASSLSGAHYEQYF
TGTGCCAGCAGCTTAAGTGGGGCGCATTACGAGCAGTACTTC
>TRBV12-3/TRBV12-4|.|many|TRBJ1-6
CASSLAVGNSPLHF
TGTGCCAGCAGTTTAGCGGTAGGGAATTCACCCCTCCACTTT
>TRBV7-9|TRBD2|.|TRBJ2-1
CASSLKLAGAVYNEQFF
TGTGCCAGCAGCCTAAAACTAGCGGGAGCGGTGTACAATGAGCAGTTCTTC
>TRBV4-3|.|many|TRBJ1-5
CASSQGGGASQPQHF
TGCGCCAGCAGCCAAGGAGGAGGGGCAAGTCAGCCCCAGCATTTT
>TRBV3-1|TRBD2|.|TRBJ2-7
CASSAIAGGPRDEQYF
TGTGCCAGCAGCGCAATAGCGGGAGGGCCTAGAGACGAGCAGTACTTC
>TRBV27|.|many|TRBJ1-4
CATGPRQKLFF
TGTGCCACCGGACCGCGACAAAAACTGTTTTTT